This T cell receptor (beta chain) is from a study of blood T cell repertoires in COVID-19 (TCRdb year 2020). Regarding the complete study: Collaborator samples came from the United States, Italy and Spain and covered acute and convalescent phases of COVID-19. HLA class I and class II types, where available, came from metadata supplied by the sample provider rather than from assay-based typing. The sample metadata nearly always contained a de-identified subject ID, COVID-19 status, age in years and sex. Deeply sampled blood TCRbeta repertoires from subjects exposed to, actively infected with, or recovered from COVID-19 were included in the dataset. Samples were obtained from the ongoing ImmuneRACE study (first 160 participants) and from over 1,000 subjects provided by 6 global collaborators. The repertoires were released in a freely available public database meant as a resource for research on the immune response to SARS-CoV-2. The material from the prospective study consisted of cDNA or gDNA derived from T cells, B-cell-depleted T cells, or PBMCs.

The immunoSEQ Assay, a bias-controlled multiplex PCR, was used to amplify TCRbeta CDR3 regions from genomic DNA. As for how the authors treated the data: Within the assay, amplification of reference gene primers was used to estimate how many nucleated cells each sample contained. To quantify the absolute abundance of each unique TCRbeta CDR3 rearrangement, sequence reads were collapsed and filtered. For each sample, productive Simpson clonality was calculated by taking the square root of Simpson's diversity index across productive rearrangements. Sourced from immuneACCESS, this table was stored by TCRdb with only in-frame sequences that have V and J called. A share of the clones is absent; for the studies checked, an unresolved V gene accounts for under half, and the remainder has no known explanation. V, J and clone size are those of that table, while D and trimming were read from the DNA. This sample gives about 68,000 clones in total; 85% to 90% of them show up just once. The ten largest clones represent under 5% of the sample.

Collaborating institutions collected whole blood in K2EDTA tubes following their own protocols. Collaborator samples were shipped for TCRbeta analysis as frozen whole blood, isolated PBMCs, or DNA extracted from either sample type. Broader findings and caveats from the paper: How much clinical and demographic metadata was included differed by source and by participant, and the metadata was provided uncurated.

About this clone itself: The antigen this receptor binds is unknown. Base quality data are lacking; no much larger clone is found one base away.

The sequenced sample was peripheral blood. This receptor was obtained from a man aged 50 or older with acute or convalescent COVID-19.

The nucleotide sequence is given as TGTGCCAGCAGCTCAGTTGAAAAACTGTTTTTT. This translates into CASSSVEKLFF. The sequence links TRBV11-2 to TRBJ1-4, with an unclear D gene assignment. The junction shows trimming of 4 bases on V and 7 bases on J, plus 4 bases between the germline ends. The germline V gene supplies CDR1 SGHAT and CDR2 FQNNGV. The CDR3, from cysteine to phenylalanine, totals 11 residues. The DNA shown is the 33-base CDR3, in frame from base 1.